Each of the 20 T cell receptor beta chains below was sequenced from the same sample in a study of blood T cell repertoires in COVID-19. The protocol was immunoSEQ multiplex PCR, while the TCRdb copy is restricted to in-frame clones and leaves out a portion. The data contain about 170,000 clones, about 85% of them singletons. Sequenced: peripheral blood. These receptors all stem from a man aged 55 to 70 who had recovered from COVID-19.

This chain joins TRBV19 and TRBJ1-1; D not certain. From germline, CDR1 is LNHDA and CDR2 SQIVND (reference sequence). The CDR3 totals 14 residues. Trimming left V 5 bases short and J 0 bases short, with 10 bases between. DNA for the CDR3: TGTGCCAGTAGTGCCACTGTTCTGAACACTGAAGCTTTCTTT. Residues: CASSATVLNTEAFF.

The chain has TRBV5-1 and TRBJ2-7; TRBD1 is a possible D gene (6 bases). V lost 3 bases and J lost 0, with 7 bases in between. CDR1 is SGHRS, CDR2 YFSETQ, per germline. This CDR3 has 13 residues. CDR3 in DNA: TGCGCCAGCAGCTGGACAGTCTCCTACGAGCAGTACTTC. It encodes CASSWTVSYEQYF.

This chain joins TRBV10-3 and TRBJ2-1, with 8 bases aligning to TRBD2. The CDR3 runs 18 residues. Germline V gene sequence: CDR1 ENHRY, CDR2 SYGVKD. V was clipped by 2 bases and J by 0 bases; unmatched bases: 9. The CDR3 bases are TGTGCCATCAGTGAGGGACTAGCAGGGGTTGGCTCCTACAATGAGCAGTTCTTC. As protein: CAISEGLAGVGSYNEQFF.

As DNA, the CDR3 is TGTGCCAGCAGAACGACTAGGGACACAGATACGCAGTATTTT. Protein: CASRTTRDTDTQYF. V gene TRBV6-5 combines with J gene TRBJ2-3, with D possibly being TRBD2 (6 bases). Germline values: CDR1 MNHEY, CDR2 SVGAGI. Trimming took 6 bases from V and 2 from J, leaving 12 bases between them. The CDR3 contains 14 residues.

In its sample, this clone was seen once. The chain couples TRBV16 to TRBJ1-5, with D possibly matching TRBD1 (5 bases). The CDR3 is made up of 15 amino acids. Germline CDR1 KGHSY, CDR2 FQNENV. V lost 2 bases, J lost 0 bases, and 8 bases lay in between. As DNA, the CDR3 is TGTGCCAGCAGCCAAGAAGGGGATAGCAATCAGCCCCAGCATTTT. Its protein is CASSQEGDSNQPQHF.

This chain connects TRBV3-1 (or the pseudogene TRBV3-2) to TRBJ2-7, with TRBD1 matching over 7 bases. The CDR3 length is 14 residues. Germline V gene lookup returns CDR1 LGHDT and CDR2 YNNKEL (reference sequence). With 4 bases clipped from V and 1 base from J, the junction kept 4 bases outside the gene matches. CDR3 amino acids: CASSPGTVSYEQYF. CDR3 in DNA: TGTGCCAGCAGCCCCGGGACAGTTTCCTACGAGCAGTACTTC.

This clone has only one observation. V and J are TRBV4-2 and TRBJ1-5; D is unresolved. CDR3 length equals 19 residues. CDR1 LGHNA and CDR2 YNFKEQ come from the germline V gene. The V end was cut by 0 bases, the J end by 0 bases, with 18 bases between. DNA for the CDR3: TGTGCCAGCAGCCAAGAAACGGCTCCCCGAGGATATAGCAATCAGCCCCAGCATTTT. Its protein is CASSQETAPRGYSNQPQHF.

The CDR3 sequence: CASSLSGVYNEQFF. The CDR3 coding sequence is TGTGCCAGCAGCTTGAGCGGGGTGTACAATGAGCAGTTCTTC. The J gene is TRBJ2-1, the V gene TRBV7-9; 7 bases map to TRBD2. Germline values: CDR1 SEHNR, CDR2 FQNEAQ (reference sequence). V gave up 3 bases and J gave up 4 bases; unmatched junction bases: 3. This CDR3 spans 14 amino acids.

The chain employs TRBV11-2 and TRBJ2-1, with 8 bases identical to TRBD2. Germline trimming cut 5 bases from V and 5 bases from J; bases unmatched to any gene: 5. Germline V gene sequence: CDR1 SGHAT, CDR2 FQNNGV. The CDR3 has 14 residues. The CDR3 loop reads CASSLTSGHNEQFF. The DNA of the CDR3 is TGTGCCAGCAGCCTTACTAGCGGACACAATGAGCAGTTCTTC.

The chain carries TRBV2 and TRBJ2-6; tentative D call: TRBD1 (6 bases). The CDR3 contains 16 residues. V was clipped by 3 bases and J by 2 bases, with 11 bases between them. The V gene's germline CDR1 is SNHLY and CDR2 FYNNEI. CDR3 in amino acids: CASSEVGGAGANVLTF. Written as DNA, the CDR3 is TGTGCCAGCAGTGAGGTAGGGGGAGCTGGGGCCAACGTCCTGACTTTC.

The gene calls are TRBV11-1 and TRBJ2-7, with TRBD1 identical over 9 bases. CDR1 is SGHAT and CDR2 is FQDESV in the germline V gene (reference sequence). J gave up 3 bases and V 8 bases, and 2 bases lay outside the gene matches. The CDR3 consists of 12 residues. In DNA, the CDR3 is TGTGCCAGCGGGACAGGGCTCTACGAGCAGTACTTC. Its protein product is CASGTGLYEQYF.

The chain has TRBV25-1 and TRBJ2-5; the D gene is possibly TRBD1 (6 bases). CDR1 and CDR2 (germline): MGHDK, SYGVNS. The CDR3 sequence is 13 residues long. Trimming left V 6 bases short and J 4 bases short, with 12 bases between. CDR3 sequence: CASSGSRGETQYF. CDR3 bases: TGTGCCAGCAGCGGTTCCAGGGGAGAGACCCAGTACTTC.

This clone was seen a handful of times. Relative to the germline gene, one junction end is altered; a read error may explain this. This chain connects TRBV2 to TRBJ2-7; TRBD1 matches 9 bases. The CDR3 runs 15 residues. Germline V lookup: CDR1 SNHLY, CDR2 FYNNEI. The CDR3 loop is CASTEQGAASYEQYF. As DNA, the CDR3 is TGTGCCAGCACTGAACAGGGGGCAGCCTCCTACGAGCAGTACTTC.

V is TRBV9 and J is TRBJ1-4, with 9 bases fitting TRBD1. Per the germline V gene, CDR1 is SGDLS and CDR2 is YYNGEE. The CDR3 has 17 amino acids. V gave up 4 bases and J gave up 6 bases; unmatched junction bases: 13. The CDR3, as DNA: TGTGCCAGCAGCACTTTGGATGGGGGACAGGGAGATGAAAAACTGTTTTTT. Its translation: CASSTLDGGQGDEKLFF. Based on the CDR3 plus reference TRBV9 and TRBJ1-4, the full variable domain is DSGVTQTPKHLITATGQRVTLRCSPRSGDLSVYWYQQSLDQGLQFLIQYYNGEERAKGNILERFSAQQFPDLHSELNLSSLELGDSALYFCASSTLDGGQGDEKLFFGSGTQLSVL.

DNA for the CDR3: TGTGCCAGTAGTTTGGGACTGGGGTCGTACCAAGAGACCCAGTACTTC. It yields the protein CASSLGLGSYQETQYF. The V call is TRBV19, the J call TRBJ2-5; weak D call: TRBD2 (6 bases). This CDR3 is built from 16 residues. The V end lost 5 bases, the J end lost 0 bases, and 16 bases lay between the germline ends. Germline V gene data show CDR1 as LNHDA and CDR2 as SQIVND (reference sequence).

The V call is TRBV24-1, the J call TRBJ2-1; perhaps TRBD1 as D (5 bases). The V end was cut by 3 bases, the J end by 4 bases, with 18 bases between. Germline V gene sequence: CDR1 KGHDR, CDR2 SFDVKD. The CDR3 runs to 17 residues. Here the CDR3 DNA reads TGTGCCACCAGTGATCCCTTCGCAGGGAATGGATACAATGAGCAGTTCTTC. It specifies CATSDPFAGNGYNEQFF.

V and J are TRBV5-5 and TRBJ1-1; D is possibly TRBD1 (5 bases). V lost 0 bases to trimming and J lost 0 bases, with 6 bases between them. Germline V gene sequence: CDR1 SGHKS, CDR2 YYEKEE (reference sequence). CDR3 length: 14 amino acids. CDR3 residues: CASSLGGVNTEAFF. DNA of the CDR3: TGTGCCAGCAGCTTGGGGGGCGTGAACACTGAAGCTTTCTTT. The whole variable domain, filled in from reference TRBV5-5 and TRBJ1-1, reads DAGVTQSPTHLIKTRGQQVTLRCSPISGHKSVSWYQQVLGQGPQFIFQYYEKEERGRGNFPDRFSARQFPNYSSELNVNALLLGDSALYLCASSLGGVNTEAFFGQGTRLTVV.

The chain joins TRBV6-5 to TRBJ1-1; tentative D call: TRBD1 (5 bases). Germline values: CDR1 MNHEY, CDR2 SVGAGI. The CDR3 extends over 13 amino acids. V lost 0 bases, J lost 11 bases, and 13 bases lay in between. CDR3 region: CASSYSSGRGAFF. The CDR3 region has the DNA TGTGCCAGCAGTTACTCGAGCGGCCGGGGGGCTTTCTTT.

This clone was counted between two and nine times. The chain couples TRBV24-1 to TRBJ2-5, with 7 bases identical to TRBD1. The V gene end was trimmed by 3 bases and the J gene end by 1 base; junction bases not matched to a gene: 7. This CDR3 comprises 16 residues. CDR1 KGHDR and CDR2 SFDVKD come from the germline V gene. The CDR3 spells CATSDRDSTIQETQYF. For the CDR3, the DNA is TGTGCCACCAGTGATCGGGACAGCACGATCCAAGAGACCCAGTACTTC.

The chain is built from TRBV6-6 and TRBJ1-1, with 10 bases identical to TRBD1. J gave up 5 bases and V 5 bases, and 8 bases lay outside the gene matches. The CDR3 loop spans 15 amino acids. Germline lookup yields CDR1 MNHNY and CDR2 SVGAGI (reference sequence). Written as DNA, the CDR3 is TGTGCCAGCAGTACACGAGACAGGGGGCGAACTGAAGCTTTCTTT. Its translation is CASSTRDRGRTEAFF.